The next 12 T cell receptor beta chains were all read from a single sample in a study of T-cell memory formation after mild COVID-19. MiXCR, run by TCRdb on the 5' RACE reads, gives a single entry per CDR3 protein. The sample holds roughly 100,000 distinct CDR3 sequences, around 12% seen once. Sequenced material: PBMCs or a T cell subset sorted from them (not recorded which). Source of these receptors: an adult woman who had mild COVID-19 (a few samples of this study predate the infection). Cell type and time point are not known.

This clonotype has more than one count but fewer than ten. The chain is built from TRBV7-6 and TRBJ1-1, with TRBD1 matching 8 bases. CDR1 and CDR2 from the germline V gene are SGHVS and FNYEAQ. The CDR3 spans 18 residues. V trimming: 5 bases; J trimming: 4 bases; junction bases outside the gene matches: 18. The CDR3 spells CASSPEAETGAVGTEAFF. Here the CDR3 DNA reads TGTGCCAGCAGCCCCGAGGCCGAGACAGGGGCGGTGGGCACTGAAGCTTTCTTT.

This clonotype was seen just once. The rearrangement uses TRBV15 and TRBJ1-2; D is ambiguous. From germline, CDR1 is LNHNV and CDR2 YYDKDF (reference sequence). The CDR3 sequence is 17 residues long. Trimming shortened V by 0 bases and J by 0 bases, and 14 bases separated the two germline ends. The CDR3 loop reads CATSRDRAAPANYGYTF. CDR3 sequence (DNA): TGTGCCACCAGCAGAGATAGGGCAGCCCCAGCTAACTATGGCTACACCTTC.

This clonotype was seen a handful of times. The chain has TRBV2 and TRBJ1-2; D call uncertain. Per the germline V gene, CDR1 is SNHLY and CDR2 is FYNNEI. Trimming removed 2 bases from V and 2 bases from J, with 9 bases in between. The CDR3 contains 14 residues. This CDR3 is CASSESGWNYGYTF. The CDR3 DNA sequence: TGTGCCAGCAGTGAAAGCGGGTGGAACTATGGCTACACCTTC. Drawing the rest from reference TRBV2 and TRBJ1-2, the complete variable domain is EPEVTQTPSHQVTQMGQEVILRCVPISNHLYFYWYRQILGQKVEFLVSFYNNEISEKSEIFDDQFSVERPDGSNFTLKIRSTKLEDSAMYFCASSESGWNYGYTFGSGTRLTVV.

This chain uses TRBV6-2 or TRBV6-3 with TRBJ1-5; TRBD1 matches 9 bases. The CDR3 totals 15 residues. The germline CDR1 and CDR2 sequences are MNHEY and SVGEGT. V lost 3 bases to trimming and J lost 14 bases; unmatched junction nucleotides: 14. The CDR3 nucleotides are TGTGCCAGCAGTTATGATGTGCGAAACAGGGGGCCGAAGCATTTT. This sequence encodes CASSYDVRNRGPKHF.

The sample holds a few counts of this clonotype. The genes are TRBV6-5 and TRBJ2-1, with no clear D. V was cut by 4 bases and J by 10 bases, with 14 bases left in between. This CDR3 is built from 13 residues. From germline, CDR1 is MNHEY and CDR2 SVGAGI. The CDR3 spells CASSSDGPGEQFF. The CDR3 DNA is TGTGCCAGCAGTTCCGACGGACCTGGGGAGCAGTTCTTC.

In this sample, this clonotype turned up many times. The chain combines TRBV27 with TRBJ2-5, with D unclear. There are 12 residues in the CDR3. Germline CDR1 reads MNHEY; CDR2 reads SMNVEV (reference sequence). The V gene lost 1 base and the J gene lost 3 bases, with 3 bases spanning the gap. As DNA, the CDR3 is TGTGCCAGCAGTTTATGGGAAGAGACCCAGTACTTC. It specifies CASSLWEETQYF.

The rearrangement joins TRBV7-9 to TRBJ1-1; no clear D. V lost 0 bases, J lost 1 base, and 6 bases lay in between. The CDR3 loop spans 14 amino acids. Germline CDR1 is SEHNR and CDR2 is FQNEAQ (reference sequence). CDR3 sequence (DNA): TGTGCCAGCAGCTTAGCAGCGGGGAACACTGAAGCTTTCTTT. Its protein product is CASSLAAGNTEAFF. The complete variable domain, with remaining parts taken from reference TRBV7-9 and TRBJ1-1, reads DTGVSQNPRHKITKRGQNVTFRCDPISEHNRLYWYRQTLGQGPEFLTYFQNEAQLEKSRLLSDRFSAERPKGSFSTLEIQRTEQGDSAMYLCASSLAAGNTEAFFGQGTRLTVV.

This clonotype was seen ten or more times. This chain connects TRBV9 to TRBJ2-7, with 9 positions matching TRBD2. Germline V gene lookup returns CDR1 SGDLS and CDR2 YYNGEE. The CDR3 spans 15 residues. J gave up 2 bases and V 0 bases, and 3 bases lay outside the gene matches. The chain's CDR3 is CASSVGLAGTYEQYF. The CDR3 DNA reads as TGTGCCAGCAGCGTAGGGCTAGCGGGAACCTACGAGCAGTACTTC.

The chain couples TRBV24-1 to TRBJ2-1; unclear D gene. Per the germline V gene, CDR1 is KGHDR and CDR2 is SFDVKD. The CDR3 spans 16 residues. Trimming removed 3 bases at V and 4 bases at J, with 15 bases between. The CDR3 DNA reads TGTGCCACCAGTGATCTCGCCGGTGGACGGTACAATGAGCAGTTCTTC. It codes for CATSDLAGGRYNEQFF.

This clonotype showed up just a few times. The rearrangement joins TRBV5-1 to TRBJ1-1; D not certain. Germline-derived CDR1 and CDR2 are SGHRS and YFSETQ. Trimming removed 4 bases at V and 3 bases at J, with 16 bases between. The length of the CDR3 is 15 residues. CDR3: CASSPYGDEYTEAFF. Here the CDR3 DNA reads TGCGCCAGCAGCCCGTACGGGGATGAATACACTGAAGCTTTCTTT.

This chain uses TRBV20-1 with TRBJ2-5; D might be TRBD1 or TRBD2, each matching 5 bases. The CDR3 runs to 16 residues. Germline V gives CDR1 DFQATT, CDR2 SNEGSKA (reference sequence). Trimming removed 0 bases from V and 7 bases from J, with 21 bases in between. CDR3 DNA: TGCAGTGCTAGAGATTTGGGGCTAGCTCCCGCGGGGACCCAGTACTTC. Amino acids: CSARDLGLAPAGTQYF.

This clonotype turned up a few times. V gene TRBV6-4 combines with J gene TRBJ2-7; D is perhaps TRBD1 (6 bases). This CDR3 spans 14 amino acids. The V and J ends lost 5 bases and 3 bases respectively, with 14 bases between them. The germline V gene has CDR1 MRHNA and CDR2 SNTAGT. The CDR3 coding sequence is TGTGCCAGCAGTCCGACAGGAAAGGGCTACGAGCAGTACTTC. It encodes CASSPTGKGYEQYF.